The 8 T cell receptor beta chains below were found in one sample sequenced in a study of T cell repertoires in cytomegalovirus infection. These receptors lack a known antigen. TCRdb re-analysed the reads in MiXCR, keeping a single row per CDR3 protein. The sample lists around 750,000 distinct CDR3 sequences, around a third seen once, with about an eighth in the top ten. Sequences were derived from cultured CD8+ T cells from PBMCs, sampled from culture after CMV antigen stimulation. Receptor source: a human donor in good health (CMV status not recorded). Some clones in this sample may be carry-over from other donors' samples.

This clonotype has more than one count but fewer than ten. This rearrangement joins TRBV5-4 to TRBJ2-1, with a possible D match to TRBD1 (6 bases). V dropped 0 bases and J dropped 13 bases, with 11 bases sitting between them. The CDR3 runs 12 residues. Germline lookup yields CDR1 SGHNT and CDR2 YYREEE (reference sequence). CDR3 nucleotides: TGTGCCAGCAGCTTGGGGACAGCTCATCAGTTCTTC. Its translation is CASSLGTAHQFF.

This clonotype appeared a few times. The J gene is TRBJ1-2, the V gene TRBV19; no definite D call. The CDR3 is made up of 14 amino acids. In germline, CDR1 is LNHDA, CDR2 SQIVND (reference sequence). V was shortened by 5 bases and J by 3 bases, with 13 bases between the two germline ends. The CDR3 sequence: CASSPARGDYGYTF. CDR3 sequence (DNA): TGTGCCAGTAGTCCAGCTCGGGGAGACTATGGCTACACCTTC. Full variable domain (rest looked up from reference TRBV19 and TRBJ1-2): DGGITQSPKYLFRKEGQNVTLSCEQNLNHDAMYWYRQDPGQGLRLIYYSQIVNDFQKGDIAEGYSVSREKKESFPLTVTSAQKNPTAFYLCASSPARGDYGYTFGSGTRLTVV.

This clonotype has more than one count but fewer than ten. This chain uses TRBV7-9 with TRBJ2-5; 7 bases are shared with TRBD2. CDR1 and CDR2 from the germline V gene are SEHNR and FQNEAQ (reference sequence). This CDR3 is built from 16 residues. V shed 5 bases and J 2 bases; nucleotides not matched to a gene: 11. The CDR3 coding sequence is TGTGCCAGCAGCCCCCCGGCCGCGGGGGAGCAAGAGACCCAGTACTTC. As protein: CASSPPAAGEQETQYF.

In this sample, this clonotype turned up a few times. CDR3 protein: CASTIAGQGGEKLFF. CDR3 coding DNA: TGTGCCAGCACCATTGCGGGACAGGGCGGAGAAAAACTGTTTTTT. This sequence joins TRBV12-3 or TRBV12-4 and TRBJ1-4; 9 positions match TRBD1. There are 15 residues in the CDR3. V lost 7 bases to trimming and J lost 8 bases; unmatched junction nucleotides: 11.

This clonotype showed up many times. The J gene is TRBJ2-3, the V gene TRBV7-2; 7 bases match TRBD1. Trimming removed 3 bases from V and 4 bases from J; junction bases left unmatched: 7. Germline V gene data show CDR1 as SGHTA and CDR2 as FQGNSA. CDR3 length: 15 amino acids. The CDR3 loop is CASSFLLDRADTQYF. CDR3 in DNA: TGTGCCAGCAGCTTTCTCCTAGACAGGGCAGATACGCAGTATTTT.

A few counts support this clonotype. This chain joins TRBV6-2 or TRBV6-3 and TRBJ1-2; D uncertain. From germline, CDR1 is MNHEY and CDR2 SVGEGT. The V gene lost 0 bases and the J gene lost 8 bases, with 13 bases spanning the gap. The CDR3 is 14 residues long. CDR3 DNA: TGTGCCAGCAGTTACTCCCGCGGGGTGGAAGGCTACACCTTC. Translation: CASSYSRGVEGYTF.

This clonotype turned up a few times. The V and J genes are TRBV4-2 and TRBJ1-5; no clear D. The CDR3 spans 15 residues. Trimming shortened V by 0 bases and J by 0 bases, and 6 bases separated the two germline ends. The germline gives CDR1 LGHNA, CDR2 YNFKEQ. This chain's CDR3 is CASSQEYASNQPQHF. In DNA form, the CDR3 reads TGTGCCAGCAGCCAAGAATATGCTAGCAATCAGCCCCAGCATTTT.

This clonotype has ten or more counts. V gene TRBV7-2 combines with J gene TRBJ1-4, with D hard to call. Trimming removed 2 bases at V and 7 bases at J, with 11 bases between. The germline gives CDR1 SGHTA, CDR2 FQGNSA. The CDR3 consists of 14 residues. The CDR3: CASSLSGRGEKLFF. CDR3 DNA sequence: TGTGCCAGCAGCTTATCAGGACGGGGTGAAAAACTGTTTTTT.